This T cell receptor beta chain was documented in a study of blood T cell repertoires in COVID-19. Study as a whole: Sites in the United States, Italy and Spain provided acute and convalescent COVID-19 samples.

Per the original data handling: Amplification with reference gene primers provided the estimates of nucleated cell counts. TCRdb's copy holds only in-frame clones and misses some; the assay was immunoSEQ multiplex PCR. The D gene and trimming were derived from the DNA, and the V and J assignments and clone size from that table. The sample lists about 190,000 clones, roughly 78% occurring once. The V gene's germline CDR1 is SGDLS and CDR2 YYNGEE. The CDR3 extends over 15 amino acids. V gave up 3 bases and J gave up 6 bases, with 15 bases separating them. V gene TRBV9 combines with J gene TRBJ1-4; the D gene is possibly TRBD1 (5 bases). The clonotype originates from a woman older than 75 with active or convalescent COVID-19. Sequencing was performed on peripheral blood. CDR3 residues: CASSALPDTYEKLFF. The DNA of the CDR3 is TGTGCCAGCAGCGCCCTGCCGGACACATATGAAAAACTGTTTTTT.